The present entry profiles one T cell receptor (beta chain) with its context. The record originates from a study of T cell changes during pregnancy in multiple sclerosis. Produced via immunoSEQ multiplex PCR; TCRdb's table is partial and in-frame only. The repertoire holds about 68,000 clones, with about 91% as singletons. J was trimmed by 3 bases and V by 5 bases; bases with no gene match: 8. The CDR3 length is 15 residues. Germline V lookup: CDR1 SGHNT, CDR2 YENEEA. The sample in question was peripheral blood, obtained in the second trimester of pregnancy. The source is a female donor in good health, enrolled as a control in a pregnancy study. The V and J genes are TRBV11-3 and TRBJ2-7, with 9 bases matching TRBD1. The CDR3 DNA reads TGTGCCAGCAGCCGAGGGACAGGGATGGTCTACGAGCAGTACTTC. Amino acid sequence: CASSRGTGMVYEQYF. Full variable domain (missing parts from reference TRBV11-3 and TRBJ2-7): EAGVVQSPRYKIIEKKQPVAFWCNPISGHNTLYWYLQNLGQGPELLIRYENEEAVDDSQLPKDRFSAERLKGVDSTLKIQPAELGDSAVYLCASSRGTGMVYEQYFGPGTRLTVT.